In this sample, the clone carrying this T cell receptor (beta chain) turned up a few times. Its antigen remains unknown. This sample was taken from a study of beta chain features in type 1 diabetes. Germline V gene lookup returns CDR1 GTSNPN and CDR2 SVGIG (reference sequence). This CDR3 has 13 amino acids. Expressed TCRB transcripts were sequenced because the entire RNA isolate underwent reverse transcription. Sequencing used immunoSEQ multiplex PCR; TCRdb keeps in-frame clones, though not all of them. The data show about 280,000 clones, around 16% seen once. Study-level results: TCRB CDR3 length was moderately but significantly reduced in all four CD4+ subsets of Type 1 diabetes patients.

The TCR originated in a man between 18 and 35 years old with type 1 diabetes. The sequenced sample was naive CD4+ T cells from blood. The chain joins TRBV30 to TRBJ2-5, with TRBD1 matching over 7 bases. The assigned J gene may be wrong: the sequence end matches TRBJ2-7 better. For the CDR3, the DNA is TGTGCCTGGAGTGTAGTCAGGGGGAGCGAGCAGTACTTC. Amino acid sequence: CAWSVVRGSEQYF.